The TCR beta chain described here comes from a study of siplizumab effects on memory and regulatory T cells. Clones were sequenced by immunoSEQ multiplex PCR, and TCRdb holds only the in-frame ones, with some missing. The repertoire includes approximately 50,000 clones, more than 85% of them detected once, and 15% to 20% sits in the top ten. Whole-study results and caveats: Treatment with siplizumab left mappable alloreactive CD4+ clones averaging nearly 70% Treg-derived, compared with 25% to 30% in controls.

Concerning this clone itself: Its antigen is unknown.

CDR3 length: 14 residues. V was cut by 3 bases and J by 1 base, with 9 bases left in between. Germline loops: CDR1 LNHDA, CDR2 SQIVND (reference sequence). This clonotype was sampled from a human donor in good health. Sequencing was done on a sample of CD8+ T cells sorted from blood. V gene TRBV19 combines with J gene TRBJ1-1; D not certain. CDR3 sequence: CASSIPSRNTEAFF. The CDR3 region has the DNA TGTGCCAGTAGTATTCCCTCCAGGAACACTGAAGCTTTCTTT.